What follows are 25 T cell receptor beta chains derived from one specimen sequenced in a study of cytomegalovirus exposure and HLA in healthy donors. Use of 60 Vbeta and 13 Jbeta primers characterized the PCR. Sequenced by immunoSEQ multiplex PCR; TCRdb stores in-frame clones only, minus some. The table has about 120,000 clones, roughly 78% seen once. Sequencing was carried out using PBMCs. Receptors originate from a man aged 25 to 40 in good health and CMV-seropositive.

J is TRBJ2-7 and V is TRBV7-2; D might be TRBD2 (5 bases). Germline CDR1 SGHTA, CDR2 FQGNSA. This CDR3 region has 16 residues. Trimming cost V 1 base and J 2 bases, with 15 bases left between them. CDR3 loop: CASSLVPGKVPYEQYF. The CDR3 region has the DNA TGTGCCAGCAGCTTAGTTCCGGGGAAAGTACCCTACGAGCAGTACTTC. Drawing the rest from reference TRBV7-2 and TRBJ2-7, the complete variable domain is GAGVSQSPSNKVTEKGKDVELRCDPISGHTALYWYRQSLGQGLEFLIYFQGNSAPDKSGLPSDRFSAERTGGSVSTLTIQRTQQEDSAVYLCASSLVPGKVPYEQYFGPGTRLTVT.

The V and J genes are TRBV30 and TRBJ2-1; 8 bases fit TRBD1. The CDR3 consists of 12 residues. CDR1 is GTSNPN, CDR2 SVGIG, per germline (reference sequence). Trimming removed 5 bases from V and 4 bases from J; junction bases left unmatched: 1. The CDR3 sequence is CAWGTGYNEQFF. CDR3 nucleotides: TGTGCCTGGGGGACAGGTTACAATGAGCAGTTCTTC. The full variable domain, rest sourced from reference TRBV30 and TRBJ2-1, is SQTIHQWPATLVQPVGSPLSLECTVEGTSNPNLYWYRQAAGRGLQLLFYSVGIGQISSEVPQNLSASRPQDRQFILSSKKLLLSDSGFYLCAWGTGYNEQFFGPGTRLTVL.

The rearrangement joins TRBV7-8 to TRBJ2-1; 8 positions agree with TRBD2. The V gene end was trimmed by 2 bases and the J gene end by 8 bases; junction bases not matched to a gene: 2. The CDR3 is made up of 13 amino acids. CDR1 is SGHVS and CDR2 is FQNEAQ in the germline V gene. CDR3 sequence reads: CASSLMRGDEQFF. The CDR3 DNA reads TGTGCCAGCAGCTTAATGCGGGGGGATGAGCAGTTCTTC.

The CDR3 sequence is CASSLILAKSYEQYF. The CDR3 DNA sequence: TGTGCCAGCAGCTTAATACTAGCGAAATCCTACGAGCAGTACTTC. V and J are TRBV7-8 and TRBJ2-7, with 7 bases aligning to TRBD2. CDR3 length: 15 residues. The trim removed 2 bases at V and 1 base at J, leaving 5 bases unmatched. Germline V gene data show CDR1 as SGHVS and CDR2 as FQNEAQ.

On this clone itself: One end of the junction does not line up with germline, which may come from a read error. CDR3 DNA sequence: TGTGCCAGCAGCTTAGGGGCTGAGGCTTTCTTT. This codes for CASSLGAEAFF. This sequence joins TRBV5-5 and TRBJ1-1, with D possibly TRBD1 on 5 matching bases. This CDR3 has 11 residues. From germline, CDR1 is SGHKS and CDR2 YYEKEE (reference sequence).

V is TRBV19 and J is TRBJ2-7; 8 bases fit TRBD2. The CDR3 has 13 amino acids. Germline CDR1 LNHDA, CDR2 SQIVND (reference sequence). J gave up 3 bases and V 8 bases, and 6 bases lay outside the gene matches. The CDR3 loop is CASGTSGYYEQYF. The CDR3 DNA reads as TGTGCCAGTGGTACTAGCGGTTACTACGAGCAGTACTTC.

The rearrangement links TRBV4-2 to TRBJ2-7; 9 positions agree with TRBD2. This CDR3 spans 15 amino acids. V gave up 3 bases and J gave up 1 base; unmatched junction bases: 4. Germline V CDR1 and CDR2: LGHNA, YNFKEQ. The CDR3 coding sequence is TGTGCCAGCAGCCAGTCTAGCGGGAAGTCCTACGAGCAGTACTTC. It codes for CASSQSSGKSYEQYF.

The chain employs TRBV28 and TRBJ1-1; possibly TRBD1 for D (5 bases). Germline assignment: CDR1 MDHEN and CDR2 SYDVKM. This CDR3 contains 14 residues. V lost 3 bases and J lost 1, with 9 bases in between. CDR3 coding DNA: TGTGCCAGCAGTTTCGACAGTGGGAACACTGAAGCTTTCTTT. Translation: CASSFDSGNTEAFF.

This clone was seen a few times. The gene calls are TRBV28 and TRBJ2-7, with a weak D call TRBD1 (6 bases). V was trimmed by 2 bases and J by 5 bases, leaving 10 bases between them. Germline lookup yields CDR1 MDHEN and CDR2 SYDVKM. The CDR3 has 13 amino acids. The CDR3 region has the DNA TGTGCCAGCAGTTTAGACAGGTCGGACGAGCAGTACTTC. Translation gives CASSLDRSDEQYF. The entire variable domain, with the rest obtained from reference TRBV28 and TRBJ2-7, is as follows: DVKVTQSSRYLVKRTGEKVFLECVQDMDHENMFWYRQDPGLGLRLIYFSYDVKMKEKGDIPEGYSVSREKKERFSLILESASTNQTSMYLCASSLDRSDEQYFGPGTRLTVT.

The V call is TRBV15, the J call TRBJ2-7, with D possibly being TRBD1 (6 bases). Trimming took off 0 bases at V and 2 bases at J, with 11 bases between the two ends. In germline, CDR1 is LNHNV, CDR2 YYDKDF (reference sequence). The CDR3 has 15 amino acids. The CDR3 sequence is CATSRDPGTTYEQYF. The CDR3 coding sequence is TGTGCCACCAGCAGAGATCCAGGGACAACCTACGAGCAGTACTTC.

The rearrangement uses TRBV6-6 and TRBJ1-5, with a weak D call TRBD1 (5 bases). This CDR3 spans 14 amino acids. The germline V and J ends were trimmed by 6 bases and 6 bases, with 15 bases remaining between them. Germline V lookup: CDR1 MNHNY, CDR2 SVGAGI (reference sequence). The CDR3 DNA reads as TGTGCCAGCAGACCTTCAGGGAGGGCTCAGCCCCAGCATTTT. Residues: CASRPSGRAQPQHF.

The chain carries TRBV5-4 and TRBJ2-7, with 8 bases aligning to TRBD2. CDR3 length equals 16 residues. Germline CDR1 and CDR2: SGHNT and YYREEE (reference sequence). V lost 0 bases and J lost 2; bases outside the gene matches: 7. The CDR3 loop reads CASSLDGAGATYEQYF. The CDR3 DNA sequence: TGTGCCAGCAGCTTGGACGGAGCGGGAGCCACCTACGAGCAGTACTTC.

The CDR3 protein is CASSLAEASGSTEQFF. The CDR3 DNA sequence: TGCGCCAGCAGCTTGGCCGAGGCTAGCGGGAGTACTGAGCAGTTCTTC. The chain combines TRBV5-1 with TRBJ2-1, with TRBD2 identical over 10 bases. The CDR3 spans 16 residues. Germline CDR1 SGHRS, CDR2 YFSETQ. Germline trimming cut 0 bases from V and 9 bases from J; bases unmatched to any gene: 9.

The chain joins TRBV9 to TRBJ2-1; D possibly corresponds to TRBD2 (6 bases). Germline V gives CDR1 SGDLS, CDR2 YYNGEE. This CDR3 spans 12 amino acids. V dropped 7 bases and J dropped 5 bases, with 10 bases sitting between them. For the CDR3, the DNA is TGTGCCAGCGTAGGAGGGGACAATGAGCAGTTCTTC. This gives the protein CASVGGDNEQFF.

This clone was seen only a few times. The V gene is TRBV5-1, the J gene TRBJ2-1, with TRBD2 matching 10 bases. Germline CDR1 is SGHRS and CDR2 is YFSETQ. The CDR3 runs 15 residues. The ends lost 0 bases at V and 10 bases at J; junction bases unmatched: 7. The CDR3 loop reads CASSLEASGSREQFF. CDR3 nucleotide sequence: TGCGCCAGCAGCTTGGAAGCTAGCGGGAGTAGAGAGCAGTTCTTC.

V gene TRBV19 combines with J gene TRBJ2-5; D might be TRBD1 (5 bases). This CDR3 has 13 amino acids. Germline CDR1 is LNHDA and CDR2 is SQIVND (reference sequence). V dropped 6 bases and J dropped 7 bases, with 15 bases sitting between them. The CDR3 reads CASRTAPRGTQYF. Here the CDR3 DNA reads TGTGCCAGTAGGACAGCCCCTCGTGGGACCCAGTACTTC.

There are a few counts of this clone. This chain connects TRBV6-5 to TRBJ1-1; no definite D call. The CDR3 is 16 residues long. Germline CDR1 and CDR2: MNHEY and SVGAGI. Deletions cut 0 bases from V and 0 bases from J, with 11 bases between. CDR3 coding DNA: TGTGCCAGCAGTTACTCAGATCCAGAATTGAACACTGAAGCTTTCTTT. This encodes CASSYSDPELNTEAFF.

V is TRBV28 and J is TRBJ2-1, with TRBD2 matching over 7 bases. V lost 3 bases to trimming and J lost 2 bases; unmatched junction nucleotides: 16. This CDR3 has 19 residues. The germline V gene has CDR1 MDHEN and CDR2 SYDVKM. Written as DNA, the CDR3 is TGTGCCAGCAGTTTTAGCCCACGACTAGCCGCTTCTGCCTACAATGAGCAGTTCTTC. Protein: CASSFSPRLAASAYNEQFF. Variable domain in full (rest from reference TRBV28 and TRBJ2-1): DVKVTQSSRYLVKRTGEKVFLECVQDMDHENMFWYRQDPGLGLRLIYFSYDVKMKEKGDIPEGYSVSREKKERFSLILESASTNQTSMYLCASSFSPRLAASAYNEQFFGPGTRLTVL.

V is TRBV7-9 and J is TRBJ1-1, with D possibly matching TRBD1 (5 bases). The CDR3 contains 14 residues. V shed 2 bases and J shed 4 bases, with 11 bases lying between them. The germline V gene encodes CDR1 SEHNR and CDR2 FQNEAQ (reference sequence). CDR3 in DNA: TGTGCCAGCAGCTTACAGGTCGGGGGCACTGAAGCTTTCTTT. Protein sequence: CASSLQVGGTEAFF.

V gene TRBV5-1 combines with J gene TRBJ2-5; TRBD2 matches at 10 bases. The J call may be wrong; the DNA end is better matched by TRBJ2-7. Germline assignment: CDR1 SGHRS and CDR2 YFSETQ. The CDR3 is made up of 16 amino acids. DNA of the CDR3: TGCGCCAGTCATACCGGGACTAGCGCCCCCCGAGGCGAGCAGTACTTC. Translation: CASHTGTSAPRGEQYF.

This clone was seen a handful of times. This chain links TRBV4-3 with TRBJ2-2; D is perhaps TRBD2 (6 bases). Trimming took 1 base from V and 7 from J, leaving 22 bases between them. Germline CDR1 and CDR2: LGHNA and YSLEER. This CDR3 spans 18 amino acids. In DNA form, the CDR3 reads TGCGCCAGCAGCCAAGCCATGATCAGGACTAACCCCCGCGGGGAGCTGTTTTTT. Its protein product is CASSQAMIRTNPRGELFF.

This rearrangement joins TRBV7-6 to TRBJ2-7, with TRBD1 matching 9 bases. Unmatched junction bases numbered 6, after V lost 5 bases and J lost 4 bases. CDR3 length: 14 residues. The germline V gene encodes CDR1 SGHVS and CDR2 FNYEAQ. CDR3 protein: CASSLGGTGYEQYF. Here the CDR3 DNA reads TGTGCCAGCAGCCTTGGGGGGACAGGGTACGAGCAGTACTTC.

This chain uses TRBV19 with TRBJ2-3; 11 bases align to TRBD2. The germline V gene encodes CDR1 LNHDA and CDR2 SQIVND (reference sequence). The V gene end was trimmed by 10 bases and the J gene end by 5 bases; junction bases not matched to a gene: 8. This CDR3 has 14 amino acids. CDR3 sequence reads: CATVAGGPGDTQYF. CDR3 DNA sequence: TGTGCCACGGTAGCGGGAGGGCCCGGAGATACGCAGTATTTT.

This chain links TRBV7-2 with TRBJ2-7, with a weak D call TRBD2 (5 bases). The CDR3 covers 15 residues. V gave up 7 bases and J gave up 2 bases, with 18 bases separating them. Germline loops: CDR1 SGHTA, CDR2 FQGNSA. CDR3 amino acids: CASNPPSGATYEQYF. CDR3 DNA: TGTGCCAGCAACCCCCCCAGCGGCGCCACCTACGAGCAGTACTTC.

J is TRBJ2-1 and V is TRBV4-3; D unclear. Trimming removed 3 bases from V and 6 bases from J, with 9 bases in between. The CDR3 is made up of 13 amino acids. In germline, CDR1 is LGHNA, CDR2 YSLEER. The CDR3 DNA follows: TGCGCCAGCAGCCAGGCGAGCGCCAATGAGCAGTTCTTC. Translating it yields CASSQASANEQFF.